The following is a T cell receptor beta chain sequence with its context. The target antigen is unknown. Assay used: immunoSEQ multiplex PCR; TCRdb lists only in-frame clones, some missing. The profile shows under 95,000 clones, approximately 95% of them singletons. The data were taken from a study of human thymus T cells. Study-level points and caveats: What related research reported was that thymic repertoires overlapped highly among unrelated individuals.

With 4 bases clipped from V and 5 bases from J, the junction kept 12 bases outside the gene matches. There are 17 residues in the CDR3. Obtained as resections during corrective heart surgery, the thymus tissue was then studied. The rearrangement joins TRBV5-3 to TRBJ1-5; 10 bases are a match to TRBD1. TRBV5-3 is an open reading frame, and its role is uncertain. The origin of this receptor is a girl less than two years old with a congenital heart defect but otherwise immunologically healthy. Sequencing was done on a sample of thymus tissue. The CDR3 here is CARSPKKTGGNDQPQHF. The DNA of the CDR3 is TGTGCCAGAAGCCCGAAAAAGACAGGGGGCAACGATCAGCCCCAGCATTTT.